The rows below give T cell receptor beta chains drawn from one sample of a study of shared clonotypes between healthy human individuals. The data were produced by immunoSEQ multiplex PCR, yet TCRdb's version contains in-frame clones alone and is incomplete. The data hold approximately 620,000 clones, with 97% observed a single time. Material: naive CD4+ T cells sorted from blood. These receptors originate from a woman aged 30 to 39 in good health. CDR3s include the opening cysteine and the closing phenylalanine or tryptophan. Fields, in order: J gene, V gene, clone size, D gene, CDR3 DNA, CDR3 protein. A D gene is named only where the DNA matches it firmly. Not all rows give a size; the values are once, few, many and, for expanded clones, a class.

TRBJ2-7	TRBV6-1	NA	NA	TGTGCCAGCTGCAAACTACAGTCCTACGAGCAGTACTTC	CASCKLQSYEQYF
TRBJ2-7	TRBV5-8	NA	NA	TGTGCCAGCAGCTTGATGGACAGAGATAACTACGAGCAGTACTTC	CASSLMDRDNYEQYF
TRBJ1-1	TRBV5-6	NA	TRBD1	TGTGCCAGCAGTTGGGACAGGCTAGAAGCTTTCTTT	CASSWDRLEAFF
TRBJ2-6	TRBV28	NA	NA	TGTGCCAGCAGTTACCACTCTGGGGCCAACGTCCTGACTTTC	CASSYHSGANVLTF
TRBJ1-1	TRBV27	NA	NA	TGTGCCAGCAGTAACTTACCGGGGAAGAACACTGAAGCTTTCTTT	CASSNLPGKNTEAFF
TRBJ2-1	TRBV19	once	NA	TGTGCCAGTAGTATCCGGGCCCCGCCCGCCTACAATGAGCAGTTCTTC	CASSIRAPPAYNEQFF
TRBJ2-7	TRBV7-9	NA	NA	TGTGCCAGCAGCCACTTAGGCCTGGGGAGCAGCTCCTACGAGCAGTACTTC	CASSHLGLGSSSYEQYF
TRBJ2-1	TRBV10-3	once	NA	TGTGCCATCAGTGAGCTCGTCTCAATCAATGAGCAGTTCTTC	CAISELVSINEQFF
TRBJ1-1	TRBV6-1	NA	NA	TGTGCCAGCAGTGAAGGATTTCGGGGATTAGGTGAAGCTTTCTTT	CASSEGFRGLGEAFF
TRBJ2-1	TRBV9	NA	TRBD2	TGTGCCAGCAGCGTAGCGACTAGCGGGAGTTTCGGAAATGAGCAGTTCTTC	CASSVATSGSFGNEQFF
TRBJ2-7	TRBV2	NA	TRBD1	TGTGCCAGCGAACAGGGGGCGGCCGACGAGCAGTACTTC	CASEQGAADEQYF
TRBJ2-6	TRBV2	NA	NA	TGTGCCAGCAGCAGCCGACCGAAACAGAGCTCTGGGGCCAACGTCCTGACTTTC	CASSSRPKQSSGANVLTF
TRBJ2-2	TRBV6-5	NA	NA	TGTGCCAGCAGTTACATCAGGGGGGAGCTGTTTTTT	CASSYIRGELFF
TRBJ1-5	TRBV28	NA	NA	TGTGCCAGCAGATTACGGGCCCTGGCGTCTAACCAGCATTTT	CASRLRALASNQHF
TRBJ1-1	TRBV27	once	TRBD1	TGTGCCAGCAGTGGCCGGGACAGGGGCATGAACACTGAAGCTTTCTTT	CASSGRDRGMNTEAFF
TRBJ2-1	TRBV9	NA	TRBD1	TGTGCCAGCAGCGTCGGTTTAGGACAGGGGAATTACAATGAGCAGTTCTTC	CASSVGLGQGNYNEQFF
TRBJ2-2	TRBV18	NA	NA	TGTGCCAGCTCACCCTTGTCGAACACCGGGGAGCTGTTTTTT	CASSPLSNTGELFF
TRBJ2-7	TRBV18	NA	NA	TGTGCCAGCTCACCGAGGGACACTTCCTACGAGCAGTACTTC	CASSPRDTSYEQYF
TRBJ2-1	TRBV7-9	NA	NA	TGTGCCAGCAGCTCCCAGGGGTATGAGCAGTTCTTC	CASSSQGYEQFF
TRBJ1-1	TRBV5-6	NA	TRBD1	TGTGCCAGCAGCTTGTTGGGACAGGGGTACGGCACTGAAGCTTTCTTT	CASSLLGQGYGTEAFF
TRBJ1-6	TRBV6-1	NA	NA	TGTGCCAGCTCGACGGAAACCAATTCACCCCTCCACTTT	CASSTETNSPLHF
TRBJ2-7	TRBV11-2	NA	NA	TGTGCCAGCAGCCCACTTAAGGGGTCCTACGAGCAGTACTTC	CASSPLKGSYEQYF
TRBJ2-7	TRBV6-6	NA	NA	TGTGCCAGCAGTTTTCGCCTGAGGGAGAGCTCCTACGAGCAGTACTTC	CASSFRLRESSYEQYF
TRBJ2-5	TRBV28	NA	NA	TGTGCCAGCAGTTTGGGACATCAAGAGACCCAGTACTTC	CASSLGHQETQYF
TRBJ2-1	TRBV28	NA	NA	TGTGCCAGCGGGCTTGGGTCGGATGAGCAGTTCTTC	CASGLGSDEQFF
TRBJ2-4	TRBV19	NA	TRBD2	TGTGCCAGTAACCGACTTTATAGCGGGAGGGCAGGAAACATTCAGTACTTC	CASNRLYSGRAGNIQYF
TRBJ1-2	TRBV18	NA	NA	TGTGCCAGCTCTCCCCTAGTCTATGGCTACACCTTC	CASSPLVYGYTF
TRBJ1-2	TRBV6-5	NA	TRBD1	TGTGCCAGCAGTCAAGTGGACAGGGTAGGAAATGGCTACACCTTC	CASSQVDRVGNGYTF
TRBJ2-7	TRBV5-1	NA	NA	TGCGCCAGCAGCTTTGGCCGTCGGCCTTCCTACTCCTACGAGCAGTACTTC	CASSFGRRPSYSYEQYF
TRBJ1-5	TRBV4-1	NA	TRBD1	TGCGCCAGCAGCCGCGGACAGGGAAGCAATCAGCCCCAGCATTTT	CASSRGQGSNQPQHF
TRBJ2-4	TRBV18	NA	NA	TGTGCCAGCTCACCAGGGGGGAACATTCAGTACTTC	CASSPGGNIQYF
TRBJ1-2	TRBV6-5	NA	NA	TGTGCCAGCAGTTACGACAGAAGCTATGGCTACACCTTC	CASSYDRSYGYTF
TRBJ1-1	TRBV2	once	NA	TGTGCCAGCAGCTTGACTCGGACGGGACGGCAATACACTGAAGCTTTCTTT	CASSLTRTGRQYTEAFF
TRBJ2-7	TRBV4-1	NA	NA	TGCGCCAGCAGCCAAGGGTCCCTGGGACGCTACGAGCAGTACTTC	CASSQGSLGRYEQYF
TRBJ2-5	TRBV25-1	NA	NA	TGTGCCACTTCCGGGCCACACGGGGAGACCCAGTACTTC	CATSGPHGETQYF
TRBJ2-5	TRBV10-3	NA	TRBD2	TGTGCCATCAGTTCCGGGACTAGCGGGAACCAAGAGACCCAGTACTTC	CAISSGTSGNQETQYF
TRBJ2-3	TRBV6-6	NA	NA	TGTGCCAGCACCCCCCTGAGTGGCACAGATACGCAGTATTTT	CASTPLSGTDTQYF
TRBJ1-4	TRBV4-2	NA	NA	TGTGCCAGCAGCCACCTCAAGGGAGGGCTTCAAGGGACTAATGAAAAACTGTTTTTT	CASSHLKGGLQGTNEKLFF
TRBJ1-1	TRBV29-1	NA	TRBD1	TGCAGCGTTGACTGGACAGGGTTGAACACTGAAGCTTTCTTT	CSVDWTGLNTEAFF
TRBJ2-7	TRBV19	NA	NA	TGTGCCAGTAGTACTCGGGAGAGGGAGCAGTACTTC	CASSTREREQYF
TRBJ2-7	TRBV28	NA	NA	TGTGCCAGCAGTTTAAAGGGGTCCCCCTCCTACGAGCAGTACTTC	CASSLKGSPSYEQYF
TRBJ2-3	TRBV4-2	NA	NA	TGTGCCAGCAGCCAAGATATTTTCGGGTACACAGATACGCAGTATTTT	CASSQDIFGYTDTQYF
TRBJ2-5	TRBV5-4	NA	NA	TGTGCCAGCAGCTTGAATATACCGCCACAAGAGACCCAGTACTTC	CASSLNIPPQETQYF
TRBJ2-7	TRBV28	NA	NA	TGTGCCAGCAGTTCTGACGGATACTCCTACGAGCAGTACTTC	CASSSDGYSYEQYF
TRBJ2-3	TRBV27	NA	TRBD2	TGTGCCAGCAGTTTCGGGCGGGAGCCACCCACAGATACGCAGTATTTT	CASSFGREPPTDTQYF
TRBJ2-7	TRBV28	once	NA	TGTGCCAGCAGCCTACACTACGAGCAGTACTTC	CASSLHYEQYF
TRBJ2-7	TRBV5-1	NA	NA	TGCGCCAGCAGCTTGGCCCAGGGCGTCCGTTATTCCTACGAGCAGTACTTC	CASSLAQGVRYSYEQYF
TRBJ1-6	TRBV7-9	NA	NA	TGTGCCAGCAGCCATGGCCGCGACTCACCCCTCCACTTT	CASSHGRDSPLHF
TRBJ2-3	TRBV6-5	NA	TRBD1	TGTGCCAGCAGTTACCAGGGGGGCACAGATACGCAGTATTTT	CASSYQGGTDTQYF
TRBJ2-3	TRBV2	NA	TRBD2	TGTGCCAGCCCGCCAGCGGGGGGCACAGATACGCAGTATTTT	CASPPAGGTDTQYF
TRBJ2-6	TRBV4-1	NA	NA	TGCGCCAGCAAGGTTCGCTTGGGGGCCAACGTCCTGACTTTC	CASKVRLGANVLTF
TRBJ1-1	TRBV5-1	NA	NA	TGCGCCAGCAGCTTTCAGAACACTGAAGCTTTCTTT	CASSFQNTEAFF
TRBJ2-7	TRBV10-3	NA	TRBD2	TGTGCCATCAGTGAGGGGAGGGCCTCCCACGAGCAGTACTTC	CAISEGRASHEQYF
TRBJ1-1	TRBV7-9	NA	NA	TGTGCCAGCAGCTGGGGTGAAGACACTGAAGCTTTCTTT	CASSWGEDTEAFF
TRBJ1-2	TRBV2	NA	TRBD1	TGTGCCAGCAGTGGCGGACAGGTTAACTATGGCTACACCTTC	CASSGGQVNYGYTF